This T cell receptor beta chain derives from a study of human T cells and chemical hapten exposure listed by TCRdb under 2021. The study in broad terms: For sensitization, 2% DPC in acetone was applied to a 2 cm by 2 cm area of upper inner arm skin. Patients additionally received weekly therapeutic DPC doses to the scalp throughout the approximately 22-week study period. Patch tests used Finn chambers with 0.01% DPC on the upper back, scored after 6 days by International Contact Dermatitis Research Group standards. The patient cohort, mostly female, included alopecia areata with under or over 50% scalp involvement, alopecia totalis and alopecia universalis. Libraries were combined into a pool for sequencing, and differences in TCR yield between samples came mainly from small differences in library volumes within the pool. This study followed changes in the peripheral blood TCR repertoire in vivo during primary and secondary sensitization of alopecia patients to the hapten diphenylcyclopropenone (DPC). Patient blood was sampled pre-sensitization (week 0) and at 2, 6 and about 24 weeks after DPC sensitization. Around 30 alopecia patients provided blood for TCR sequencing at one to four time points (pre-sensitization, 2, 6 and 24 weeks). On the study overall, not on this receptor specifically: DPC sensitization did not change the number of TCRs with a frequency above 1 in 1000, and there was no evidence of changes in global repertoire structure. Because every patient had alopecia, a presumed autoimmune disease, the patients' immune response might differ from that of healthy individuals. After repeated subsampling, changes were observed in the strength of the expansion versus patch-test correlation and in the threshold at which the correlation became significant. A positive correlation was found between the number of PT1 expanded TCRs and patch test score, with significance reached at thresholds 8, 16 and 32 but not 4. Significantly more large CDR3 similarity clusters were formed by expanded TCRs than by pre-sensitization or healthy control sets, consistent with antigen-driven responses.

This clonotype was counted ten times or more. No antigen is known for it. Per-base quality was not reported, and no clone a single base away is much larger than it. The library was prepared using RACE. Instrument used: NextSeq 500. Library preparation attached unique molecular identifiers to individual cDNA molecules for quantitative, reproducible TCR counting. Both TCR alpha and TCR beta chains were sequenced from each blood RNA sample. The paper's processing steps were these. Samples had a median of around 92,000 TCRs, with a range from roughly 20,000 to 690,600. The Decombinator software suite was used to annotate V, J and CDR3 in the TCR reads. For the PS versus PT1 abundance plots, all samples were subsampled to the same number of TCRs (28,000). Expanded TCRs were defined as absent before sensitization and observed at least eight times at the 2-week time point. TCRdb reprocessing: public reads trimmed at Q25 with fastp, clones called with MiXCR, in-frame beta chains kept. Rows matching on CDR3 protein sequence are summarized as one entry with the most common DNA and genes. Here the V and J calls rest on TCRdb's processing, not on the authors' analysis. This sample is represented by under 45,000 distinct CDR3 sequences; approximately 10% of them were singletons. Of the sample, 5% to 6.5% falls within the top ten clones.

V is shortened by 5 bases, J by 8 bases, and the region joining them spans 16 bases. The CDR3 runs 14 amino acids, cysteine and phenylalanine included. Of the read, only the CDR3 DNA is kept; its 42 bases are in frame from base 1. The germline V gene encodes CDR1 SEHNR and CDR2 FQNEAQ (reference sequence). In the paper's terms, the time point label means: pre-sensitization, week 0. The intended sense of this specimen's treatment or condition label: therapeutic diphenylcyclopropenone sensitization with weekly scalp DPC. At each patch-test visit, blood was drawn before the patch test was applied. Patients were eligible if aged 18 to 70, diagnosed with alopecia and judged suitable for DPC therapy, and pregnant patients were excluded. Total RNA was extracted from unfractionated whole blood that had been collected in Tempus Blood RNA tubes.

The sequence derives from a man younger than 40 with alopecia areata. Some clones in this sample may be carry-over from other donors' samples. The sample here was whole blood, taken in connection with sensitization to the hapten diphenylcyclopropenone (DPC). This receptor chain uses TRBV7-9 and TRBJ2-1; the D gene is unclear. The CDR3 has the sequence CASSVRSLADEQFF. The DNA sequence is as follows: TGTGCCAGCAGCGTAAGAAGCCTCGCCGATGAGCAGTTCTTC. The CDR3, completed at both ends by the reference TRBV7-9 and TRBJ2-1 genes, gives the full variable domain DTGVSQNPRHKITKRGQNVTFRCDPISEHNRLYWYRQTLGQGPEFLTYFQNEAQLEKSRLLSDRFSAERPKGSFSTLEIQRTEQGDSAMYLCASSVRSLADEQFFGPGTRLTVL.